This TCR beta chain was recorded in a study of identical twins. General study results and limits: Beta out-of-frame sequences displayed a weaker excess of sharing between twins.

Template switching, a step in the protocol, added a universal primer site, and cDNA carried unique molecular identifiers. TCRdb reanalysed the 5' RACE reads using MiXCR and keeps one entry per CDR3 protein. This repertoire shows 400,000 to 650,000 distinct CDR3 sequences, 20% to 25% found once; its top ten account for 0.8% to 1%. Per the germline V gene, CDR1 is SNHLY and CDR2 is FYNNEI. The CDR3 is 15 residues long. The sample holds a few counts of this clonotype. Its antigen is as yet unknown. A junction end diverges from the germline sequence, so it may reflect a read error. This sample was shared with a second study, whose subject was T cells expressing NK-cell markers. That source reports: Dominant NKG2C+ clonotypes in roughly 6 donors made up about 1.0-7.0% of CD8+ T cells.

The sequence derives from a woman under 30 in good health. The sequenced sample was CD4+ T cells sorted from blood. This chain uses TRBV2 with TRBJ1-6, with TRBD1 matching 10 bases. The CDR3 bases are TGTGCCAGCAGGGAAGCCGGGACAGGGGTTTCACCCCTCCACTTT. It encodes CASREAGTGVSPLHF.